The present entry profiles one T cell receptor beta chain with its context. Its antigen is still unknown. No base quality information exists; no much larger clone differs at one position. Based on the germline V gene, the CDR1 and CDR2 sequences are MDHEN and SYDVKM. V is cut by 2 bases and J by 1 base, and the space between the germline ends is 5 bases. Including the terminal cysteine and phenylalanine, the CDR3 comprises 13 residues. The only DNA kept is the CDR3, 39 bases in frame from the first base. The cohort was made up of around 720 healthy bone marrow donors. At the time of sampling, all cohort members were nominally healthy, though unrecorded immune exposures were likely present. The donor tested CMV seropositive, placing the donor among the 289 seropositive members of the cohort. A peripheral blood sample was collected from each donor, and TCR beta sequencing was performed on peripheral blood mononuclear cells. The Qiagen DNeasy Blood Extraction Kit was used to extract genomic DNA from the blood cell samples.

This entry belongs to a study of cytomegalovirus exposure and HLA in healthy donors (dated by TCRdb to 2016 to 2017). The study in broad terms: An earlier analysis of fewer than 750 of the donors reported 250 to 300 Gb of sequence data and 100 million to 120 million unique TCR beta sequences obtained from roughly 170 million T cells. An early release covering over 500 HLA-typed donors comprised 250 to 350 gigabases of sequencing data and around 86 million unique TCR sequences. Of the approximately 400 genotyped donors, around 81% fell in the genetic ancestry cluster associated with self-reported Caucasian donors. The study aimed to test whether signatures of past pathogen exposure could be identified by cataloging public T cell receptors. The study used immunosequencing to profile the T cell repertoires of several hundred subjects and linked those repertoires to cytomegalovirus serostatus. In addition to the first cohort of several hundred subjects, a separate validation cohort of over 90 different subjects was used. To predict cytomegalovirus infection status, the study brought together high-throughput TCR immunosequencing, statistical association of individual TCRs with disease status, and machine learning. A later analysis re-examined previously published TCR beta repertoires from 500 to 700 donors and added high-resolution HLA genotyping to investigate patterns of TCR occurrence. The later analysis used no new phenotypic data to find candidate immune exposures, relying instead on TCR beta sequences and their occurrence across donors. An earlier analysis of 500 to 750 of the donors applied high-throughput TCR beta sequencing to assess whether each TCR beta V gene segment acted as functional or pseudogenic. Donor age, sex, ethnicity and CMV serostatus were compiled together with the repertoire data. Genome-wide SNP genotypes for about 55% of the roughly 670 donors were used in a later genetic analysis, which treated that subset as a discovery cohort. Every repertoire in the discovery cohort had been generated on one and the same sequencing platform. HLA typing covered class I and class II loci at four-digit resolution. Typing coverage differed by locus: A, B, C, DRB1 and DQB1 were typed in about 620-640 donors, DQA1 in approximately 520, DPA1 in over 600, and DPB1 in roughly 470. Four or five DR-DQ haplotypes were treated as single units for association and clustering because of strong linkage in the cohort. Among some 400 genotyped donors of the cohort, an average of roughly 230,000 unique TCR beta nucleotide sequences was sequenced per donor, of which about 19% were non-productive.

Library prep was done by the immunoSEQ multiplex PCR assay. For the multiplex PCR, a mixture combining 60 forward primers for TCR Vbeta segments and 13 reverse primers for TCR Jbeta segments was used. A multiplex PCR assay on genomic DNA amplified the CDR3 region of rearranged TCR beta genes. On the Illumina HiSeq System, the amplified TCR beta libraries were sequenced as 87-base-pair reads. The source study handled its data this way. A later analysis tallied around 87 million unique TCR beta chains across the 610 or so repertoires, and about 12 million of those chains were shared by two or more donors. Raw reads were error-corrected and collapsed into unique sequences by a nearest-neighbor algorithm in which closely related sequences were merged to remove PCR and sequencing errors. V, D and J gene segments were assigned by aligning CDR3 sequences to IMGT reference sequences. For a sequence to be retained, at least a six-nucleotide match to both a V gene segment and a J gene segment was required. Rearrangements were called productive when the CDR3 lacked stop codons and stayed in frame with V and J; all others were non-productive. CDR3 was defined by IMGT convention, running from the second conserved V-encoded cysteine to the conserved J-encoded phenylalanine. The earlier analysis of fewer than 700 of the donors excluded sequences that lacked an unambiguous match to a single V gene segment. In an earlier analysis of more than 500 of the donors, a V segment was called functional when productive rearrangements were above 56.7%, and segregating when the standard deviation between donors exceeded 5%. A statistical classification framework was built to diagnose cytomegalovirus status from the catalog of TCR beta chain sequences. A later analysis assigned V and J genes by comparing TCR nucleotide sequences with IMGT/GENE-DB human TR gene sequences. In a later analysis, CDR3 sequences and most-parsimonious VDJ recombination scenarios were assigned using the TCRdist pipeline. In a later analysis, each TCR beta chain was defined by its CDR3 amino acid sequence together with its V-gene family, and reads without a unique V-gene family were excluded. To address suspected cross-contamination and a sequencing artifact, a later analysis removed 550 to 750 highly shared, low-generation-probability nucleotide sequences. A later analysis calculated a clonal expansion index for each public chain from normalized within-repertoire ranks of inferred template counts. In a later analysis, generation probabilities were computed using a VDJ recombination model fitted to out-of-frame rearrangements, and the results were checked against IGoR. A later analysis scored TCR-TCR, TCR-HLA and TCR-CMV co-occurrence with hypergeometric tests, applying a repertoire-size bias correction to TCR pairs. To estimate false discovery rates, a later analysis permuted the HLA or CMV assignments 20 times. In a later analysis, co-occurring TCRs were grouped using DBSCAN, with TCRdist sequence similarity added in when clustering inside HLA-allele-positive subsets. Repertoires with fewer than 30,000 or more than 120,000 public chains were left out of co-occurrence clustering, as were about 5 repertoires with anomalous nucleotide sharing. TCRdb took over this immuneACCESS table, retaining in-frame rearrangements with V and J assigned. Such tables are incomplete; in checked studies, under half of the missing clones stem from an unresolved V gene, and the remainder is unexplained. The V and J calls and the clone size are those of that table, but D and trimming were determined from the DNA. For this sample the table gives roughly 160,000 clones, of which around 77% were detected only once. The ten largest clones take up 1% of the sample.

Beyond this particular receptor, the publication reports: Because some donors lacked HLA typing at each locus, the association tests relied only on the typed subset. Strong co-occurrence of HLA alleles, especially DR and DQ, made assigning TCR associations to individual alleles difficult. A group of highly shared sequence variants was considered likely to be a technical artifact of the sequencing pipeline. Correlated functional status among segregating V segments might be attributable to linkage disequilibrium, but an unknown experimental factor could not be ruled out. Specific HLA alleles were associated with around 18,000 TCR beta sequences at a false discovery rate of 0.05 in a later analysis. Broadly in line with IMGT annotations, most TCR beta V segments showed up in productive rearrangements about 90% or about 30% of the time in an earlier analysis of approximately 600 of the donors. In a later analysis, several top co-occurrence clusters were reported to appear linked to parvovirus B19, influenza, CMV and Epstein-Barr virus. Roughly uniform sequencing depth across donors was assumed in presence/absence analyses, although this assumption may not hold. According to the authors, the approach could potentially be generalized to other disease states and immunological phenotypes. According to a later genetic analysis, donors in an Asian-associated ancestry cluster had fewer N-insertions in productive TCRs than the approximately 700-donor mean. Most TCR sequences were observed very rarely across donors, whereas some public TCRs were present in many individuals. In a later analysis, HLA-associated TCR beta chains were found to be more clonally expanded and to have lower generation probabilities than equally common non-associated chains. A further reported finding was that TCR beta sequences accurately predicted the HLA-A and HLA-B alleles for most subjects in the first cohort. V-gene and J-gene trimming of TCR beta chains was associated with a missense DCLRE1C variant in a later genetic analysis, and the association was replicated in an independent cohort. The study gave a list of some 150 TCR beta chains associated with cytomegalovirus. In a later analysis, TCR association rates were found to vary across HLA loci, with the most associated TCRs seen for DRB1 alleles and the fewest for HLA-C alleles. CMV serostatus was the only immune exposure information available for the cohort. Most CMV-associated TCR beta chains appeared to be HLA-restricted in a later analysis, and the HLA associations seemed to be driven largely by CMV exposure. Three of the identified cytomegalovirus-associated TCR beta chains were confirmed in vitro to be specific for cytomegalovirus antigens. The 87-base-pair reads could not distinguish some IMGT-functional V segments, including TRBV6-2 and TRBV6-3, so those segments were excluded. This cohort had only TCR beta chains sequenced, and the lack of alpha or paired-chain data limited which features could be detected. Because counts were too low, more than 15 rarely observed V segments, including chromosome 9 orphons, were left out of the earlier analysis of 500 to 750 of the donors. The classifier was reported to diagnose cytomegalovirus status with high specificity and sensitivity in both the original and validation cohorts.

Sequenced input: PBMCs. The chain uses TRBV28 and TRBJ1-1; no confident D gene assignment can be made. The sequence was collected from a woman in her 50s in good health and CMV-seropositive. The CDR3 loop reads CASSLEANTEAFF. The base sequence is TGTGCCAGCAGTTTAGAAGCGAACACTGAAGCTTTCTTT.